Shown below are 17 T cell receptor beta chains from a single sample sequenced in a study of cytomegalovirus exposure and HLA in healthy donors (dated by TCRdb to 2016 to 2017). Library method: the immunoSEQ multiplex PCR assay. The table was pulled from immuneACCESS by TCRdb, which kept in-frame rearrangements only. Such tables lose some clones; where checked, under half of the loss comes from unresolved V genes, and the rest has no known cause. This sample has 120,000 or so clones in its table, and 70% to 90% of those were observed once. Less than 2% of the sample is held by the ten biggest clonotypes. Sequencing was done on a sample of PBMCs. The receptors originated from a woman younger than 30 in good health and CMV-seronegative.

The chain has TRBV28 and TRBJ1-4; TRBD1 aligns across 7 bases. CDR1 is MDHEN and CDR2 is SYDVKM in the germline V gene. The V gene end was trimmed by 6 bases and the J gene end by 8 bases; junction bases not matched to a gene: 12. CDR3 length equals 15 residues. The CDR3 sequence is CASRRGGQGEEKLFF. CDR3 DNA sequence: TGTGCCAGCAGACGAGGGGGCCAGGGAGAAGAAAAACTGTTTTTT.

The chain links TRBV7-3 to TRBJ2-5, with D possibly being TRBD1 (5 bases). Trimming took 3 bases from V and 2 from J, leaving 7 bases between them. The CDR3 runs to 13 residues. Germline CDR1 reads SGHTA; CDR2 reads FQGTGA. The CDR3 spells CASSLTVQETQYF. In DNA, the CDR3 is TGTGCCAGCAGCTTGACAGTTCAAGAGACCCAGTACTTC.

The gene calls are TRBV6-5 and TRBJ1-5; tentatively, D is TRBD1 (6 bases). From germline, CDR1 is MNHEY and CDR2 SVGAGI. The CDR3 loop spans 15 amino acids. Trimming pared 2 bases from V and 3 bases from J, leaving 11 bases between. The CDR3 spells CASSYGTGFNQPQHF. In DNA, the CDR3 is TGTGCCAGCAGTTACGGTACAGGGTTCAATCAGCCCCAGCATTTT.

The chain uses TRBV7-3 and TRBJ2-6; D gene uncertain. The CDR3 sequence is 15 residues long. V was pared by 1 base and J by 6 bases, with 10 bases between. Germline V gives CDR1 SGHTA, CDR2 FQGTGA. The CDR3 is CASSLIAGPANVLTF. DNA of the CDR3: TGTGCCAGCAGCTTAATAGCCGGTCCGGCCAACGTCCTGACTTTC.

This sequence joins TRBV19 and TRBJ1-1; D is unclear. Germline CDR1 reads LNHDA; CDR2 reads SQIVND (reference sequence). The V gene lost 3 bases and the J gene lost 0 bases, with 5 bases spanning the gap. This CDR3 comprises 13 residues. CDR3 coding DNA: TGTGCCAGTAGTATCGGGGTGAACACTGAAGCTTTCTTT. Residues: CASSIGVNTEAFF.

The chain uses TRBV5-1 and TRBJ2-2; 11 bases are shared with TRBD1. V was clipped by 7 bases and J by 4 bases; unmatched bases: 6. This CDR3 is built from 15 residues. Germline-derived CDR1 and CDR2 are SGHRS and YFSETQ. CDR3 loop: CASGFGTGGTGELFF. Written as DNA, the CDR3 is TGCGCCAGCGGGTTCGGGACAGGGGGCACCGGGGAGCTGTTTTTT.

This chain connects TRBV11-1 to TRBJ2-3; 8 bases fit TRBD2. The CDR3 sequence is 15 residues long. With 5 bases clipped from V and 0 bases from J, the junction kept 4 bases outside the gene matches. Germline V gives CDR1 SGHAT, CDR2 FQDESV (reference sequence). This CDR3 reads CASSPAGGSTDTQYF. In nucleotides, the CDR3 is TGTGCCAGCAGCCCTGCGGGGGGAAGCACAGATACGCAGTATTTT.

This clone was observed once. V usage is TRBV5-1 and J usage is TRBJ2-3, with D unresolved. Trimming left V 4 bases short and J 6 bases short, with 15 bases between. The CDR3 loop spans 14 amino acids. Germline V gene lookup returns CDR1 SGHRS and CDR2 YFSETQ. The DNA of the CDR3 is TGCGCCAGCAGCCCTCTTACTTCTACGGATACGCAGTATTTT. This translates into CASSPLTSTDTQYF.

J is TRBJ1-1 and V is TRBV28, with 7 bases matching TRBD1. Per germline, CDR1 MDHEN and CDR2 SYDVKM. The CDR3 consists of 14 residues. The V gene end was trimmed by 5 bases and the J gene end by 2 bases; junction bases not matched to a gene: 5. CDR3 region: CASSGSGGNTEAFF. DNA for the CDR3: TGTGCCAGCAGTGGATCAGGGGGTAACACTGAAGCTTTCTTT.

This clone was detected only once. This chain joins TRBV5-4 and TRBJ2-3, with 12 bases matching TRBD2. In germline, CDR1 is SGHNT, CDR2 YYREEE (reference sequence). V lost 4 bases to trimming and J lost 2 bases; unmatched junction nucleotides: 8. The CDR3 runs 17 residues. CDR3 amino acids: CASSPGTSGLLTDTQYF. The CDR3 DNA is TGTGCCAGCAGCCCCGGGACTAGCGGGCTACTCACAGATACGCAGTATTTT.

V and J are TRBV6-1 and TRBJ2-2; the match to TRBD2 covers 9 bases. The germline CDR1 and CDR2 sequences are MNHNS and SASEGT. V shed 3 bases, J shed 5 bases, and the junction held 4 bases outside the gene matches. This CDR3 region has 15 residues. CDR3 DNA sequence: TGTGCCAGCAGTGAGGCTAGCGGGGATACCGGGGAGCTGTTTTTT. Translated, it gives CASSEASGDTGELFF.

V gene TRBV7-7 combines with J gene TRBJ2-7, with 13 bases fitting TRBD2. The CDR3 runs 15 residues. Losses at the gene ends were 4 bases for V and 4 bases for J; bases not matched to a gene: 4. Germline V gene data show CDR1 as SSHAT and CDR2 as FNYEAQ (reference sequence). The CDR3 sequence: CASSSPGLAGYEQYF. As DNA, the CDR3 is TGTGCCAGCAGCTCACCGGGACTAGCGGGATACGAGCAGTACTTC.

This rearrangement joins TRBV5-4 to TRBJ2-3; possibly TRBD1 for D (6 bases). Trimming took off 0 bases at V and 8 bases at J, with 16 bases between the two ends. CDR3 length: 15 amino acids. Germline lookup yields CDR1 SGHNT and CDR2 YYREEE (reference sequence). The CDR3 bases are TGTGCCAGCAGCTTGGAAGGGGGTGTCACAATTACGCAGTATTTT. Translating gives CASSLEGGVTITQYF.

This clone appeared a few times. The chain has TRBV27 and TRBJ1-5; 8 bases map to TRBD1. The CDR3 runs 15 residues. Germline V gives CDR1 MNHEY, CDR2 SMNVEV (reference sequence). V was clipped by 6 bases and J by 6 bases; unmatched bases: 10. CDR3 sequence reads: CASSQDPDRVQPQHF. Written as DNA, the CDR3 is TGTGCCAGCAGCCAAGACCCGGACAGGGTTCAGCCCCAGCATTTT.

This clone was found once. V usage is TRBV20-1 and J usage is TRBJ2-5, with D maybe TRBD1 (6 bases). The CDR3 runs 11 residues. The germline V and J ends were trimmed by 6 bases and 5 bases, with 10 bases remaining between them. Germline CDR1 reads DFQATT; CDR2 reads SNEGSKA (reference sequence). CDR3 amino acids: CSALRGETQYF. The CDR3 region has the DNA TGCAGTGCACTAAGGGGGGAGACCCAGTACTTC.

The chain couples TRBV30 to TRBJ2-2; D ambiguous. CDR3 length equals 15 residues. Trimming left V 5 bases short and J 4 bases short, with 17 bases between. From germline, CDR1 is GTSNPN and CDR2 SVGIG (reference sequence). The CDR3 sequence: CAWSHTARSTGELFF. DNA for the CDR3: TGTGCCTGGTCGCACACAGCAAGGTCCACCGGGGAGCTGTTTTTT. Variable domain in full (rest from reference TRBV30 and TRBJ2-2): SQTIHQWPATLVQPVGSPLSLECTVEGTSNPNLYWYRQAAGRGLQLLFYSVGIGQISSEVPQNLSASRPQDRQFILSSKKLLLSDSGFYLCAWSHTARSTGELFFGEGSRLTVL.

In its sample, this clone was seen once. This chain connects TRBV9 to TRBJ2-1, with 12 bases matching TRBD2. The CDR3 has 16 amino acids. V was pared by 4 bases and J by 2 bases, with 4 bases of the junction left unmatched. The germline gives CDR1 SGDLS, CDR2 YYNGEE. The CDR3 sequence: CASSPRTSGAYNEQFF. Here the CDR3 DNA reads TGTGCCAGCAGCCCCCGGACTAGCGGGGCCTACAATGAGCAGTTCTTC.